This record looks at one T cell receptor beta chain sequence and its context. The antigen this receptor binds is unknown. No quality values exist for individual bases; no much larger clone is one base distant. This sample was taken from a study of blood T cell repertoires in COVID-19 (dated by TCRdb to 2018 to 2021). About the full investigation: Samples from collaborators originated in the United States, Italy and Spain and spanned both the acute and convalescent phases of COVID-19. Subjects who had been exposed to COVID-19, were actively infected with it, or had recovered from it provided the deeply sampled blood TCRbeta repertoires that made up the dataset. A freely available public database, intended as a resource for researchers studying the immune response to SARS-CoV-2, is where the repertoires were released. The sample metadata nearly always contained a de-identified subject ID, COVID-19 status, age in years and sex. The material from the prospective study consisted of cDNA or gDNA derived from T cells, B-cell-depleted T cells, or PBMCs. HLA class I and class II types, where available, came from metadata supplied by the sample provider rather than from assay-based typing. The samples were drawn from the first 160 participants of the ongoing ImmuneRACE study and from about 1,200 subjects provided by 6 global collaborators.

The paper's findings and limits, for the study overall: The quantity of clinical and demographic metadata differed by source and by participant and was supplied without curation.

TCRbeta CDR3 regions were amplified from genomic DNA by means of the immunoSEQ Assay, a bias-controlled multiplex PCR. Processing in the source paper ran as follows. The number of nucleated cells in each sample was estimated by amplification of reference gene primers within the assay. Sequence reads were collapsed and filtered to measure the absolute abundance of every unique TCRbeta CDR3 rearrangement. For each sample, productive Simpson clonality was calculated by taking the square root of Simpson's diversity index across productive rearrangements. The source is immuneACCESS, and TCRdb retained only in-frame sequences with V and J called. Part of the clones is not carried over; for the studies checked, unresolved V genes explain less than half of this, and the remainder is unexplained. V, J and clone size reflect that table, while D and trimming were determined from the DNA. This sample comprises some 270,000 clones, about 86% of them detected only once. The top ten clones comprise 15% to 19% of the sample.

At one collaborating source in Seattle, patients were enrolled during active infection and were followed longitudinally through the course of disease. The collaborating institutions used their own protocols to collect whole blood in K2EDTA tubes. For TCRbeta analysis, collaborators shipped samples as frozen whole blood, isolated PBMCs, or DNA extracted from either of those sample types. In the germline V gene (reference sequence), CDR1 corresponds to SGHNT and CDR2 to YYREEE. V is cut by 2 bases and J by 8 bases, and the space between the germline ends is 12 bases. Its CDR3 holds 13 amino acids, cysteine through phenylalanine. CDR3 DNA only is kept here, 39 bases in frame from base 1.

The sequenced sample consisted of peripheral blood. The chain is assembled from TRBV5-4 and TRBJ2-3; TRBD2 is a weak D gene call, 5 bases matching. The TCR comes from a person aged 65 to 79 with COVID-19, enrolled during active disease. The CDR3 region has the sequence CASSFGDSGTQYF. The nucleotide sequence is TGTGCCAGCAGCTTCGGGGATTCAGGTACGCAGTATTTT.